This T cell receptor (beta chain) came from a study of OX40 agonist ivuxolimab in advanced cancers. The protocol was immunoSEQ multiplex PCR, while the TCRdb copy is restricted to in-frame clones and leaves out a portion. The sample yields 40,000 to 50,000 clones, 89% seen once. Remarks on this clone: Its target is unknown.

The CDR3 is 13 amino acids. Between the trimmed V and J ends, which lost 1 base and 8 bases, there was a span of 11 bases. Germline V gene sequence: CDR1 LGHNA, CDR2 YSLEER. Study-level points and caveats: Researchers did not determine the expanded peripheral T cells' antigen specificity. CD8+ T cells (on average) carried more expanded clones than CD4+ T cells.

The sequence derives from an adult with an advanced solid tumor such as melanoma, head and neck, liver or kidney cancer. This sequence joins TRBV4-3 and TRBJ1-2, with D unclear. The sequenced sample was CD4+ or CD8+ T cells sorted from blood, obtained in a trial of the OX40 agonist ivuxolimab. The CDR3 spells CASSQGQMGGYTF. In nucleotides, the CDR3 is TGCGCCAGCAGCCAAGGGCAGATGGGAGGCTACACCTTC.